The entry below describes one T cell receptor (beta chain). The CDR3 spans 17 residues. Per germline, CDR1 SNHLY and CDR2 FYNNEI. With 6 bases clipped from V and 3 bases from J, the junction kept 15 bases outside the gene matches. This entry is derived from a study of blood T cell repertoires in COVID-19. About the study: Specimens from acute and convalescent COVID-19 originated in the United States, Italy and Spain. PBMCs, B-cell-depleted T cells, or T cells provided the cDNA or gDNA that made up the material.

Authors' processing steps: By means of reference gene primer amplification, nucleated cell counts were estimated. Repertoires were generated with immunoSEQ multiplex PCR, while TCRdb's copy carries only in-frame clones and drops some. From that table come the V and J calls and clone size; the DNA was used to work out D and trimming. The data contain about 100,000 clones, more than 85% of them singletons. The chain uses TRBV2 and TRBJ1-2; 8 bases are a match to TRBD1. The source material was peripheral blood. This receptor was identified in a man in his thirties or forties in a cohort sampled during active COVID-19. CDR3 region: CASSELGDRSVYYGYTF. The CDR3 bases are TGTGCCAGCAGCGAACTTGGGGACAGGTCGGTTTACTATGGCTACACCTTC.